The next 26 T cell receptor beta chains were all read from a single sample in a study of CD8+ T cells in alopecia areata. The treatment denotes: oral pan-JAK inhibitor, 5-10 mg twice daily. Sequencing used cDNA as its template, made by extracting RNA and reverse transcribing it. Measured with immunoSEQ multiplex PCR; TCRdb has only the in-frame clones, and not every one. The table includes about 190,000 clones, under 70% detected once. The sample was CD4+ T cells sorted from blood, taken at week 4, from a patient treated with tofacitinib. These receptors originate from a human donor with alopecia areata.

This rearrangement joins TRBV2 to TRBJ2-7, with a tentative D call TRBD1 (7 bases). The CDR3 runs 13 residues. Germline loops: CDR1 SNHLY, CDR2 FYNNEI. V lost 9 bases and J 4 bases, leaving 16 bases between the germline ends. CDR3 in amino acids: CARAMTGTYEQYF. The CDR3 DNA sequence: TGTGCCAGGGCTATGACAGGGACTTACGAGCAGTACTTC. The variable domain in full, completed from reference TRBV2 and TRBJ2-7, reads EPEVTQTPSHQVTQMGQEVILRCVPISNHLYFYWYRQILGQKVEFLVSFYNNEISEKSEIFDDQFSVERPDGSNFTLKIRSTKLEDSAMYFCARAMTGTYEQYFGPGTRLTVT.

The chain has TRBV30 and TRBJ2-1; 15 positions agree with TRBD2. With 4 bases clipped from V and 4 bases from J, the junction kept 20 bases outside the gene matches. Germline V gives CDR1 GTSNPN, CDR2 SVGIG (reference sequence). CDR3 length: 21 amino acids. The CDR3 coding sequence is TGTGCCTGGACAGGGACTAGCGGGGGGAACCCATTCCCAGACGATTACAATGAGCAGTTCTTC. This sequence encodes CAWTGTSGGNPFPDDYNEQFF.

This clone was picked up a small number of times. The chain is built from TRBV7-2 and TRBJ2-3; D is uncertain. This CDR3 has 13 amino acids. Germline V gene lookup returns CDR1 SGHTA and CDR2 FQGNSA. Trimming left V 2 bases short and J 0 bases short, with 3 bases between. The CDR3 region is CASSLWSTDTQYF. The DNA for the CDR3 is TGTGCCAGCAGCTTATGGAGCACAGATACGCAGTATTTT.

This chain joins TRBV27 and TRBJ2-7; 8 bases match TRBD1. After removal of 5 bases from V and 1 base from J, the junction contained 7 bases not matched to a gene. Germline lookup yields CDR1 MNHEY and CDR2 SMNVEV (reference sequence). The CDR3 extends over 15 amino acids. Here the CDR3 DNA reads TGTGCCAGCAGTCCGGACAGGGCCAAATCCTACGAGCAGTACTTC. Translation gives CASSPDRAKSYEQYF.

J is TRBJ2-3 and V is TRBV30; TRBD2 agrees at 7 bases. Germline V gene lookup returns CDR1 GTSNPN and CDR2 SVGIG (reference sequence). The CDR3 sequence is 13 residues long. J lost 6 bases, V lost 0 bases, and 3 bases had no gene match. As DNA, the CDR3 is TGTGCCTGGAGTGTGGCGGGAGCGGATACGCAGTATTTT. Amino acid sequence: CAWSVAGADTQYF. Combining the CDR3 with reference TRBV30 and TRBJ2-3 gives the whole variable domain SQTIHQWPATLVQPVGSPLSLECTVEGTSNPNLYWYRQAAGRGLQLLFYSVGIGQISSEVPQNLSASRPQDRQFILSSKKLLLSDSGFYLCAWSVAGADTQYFGPGTRLTVL.

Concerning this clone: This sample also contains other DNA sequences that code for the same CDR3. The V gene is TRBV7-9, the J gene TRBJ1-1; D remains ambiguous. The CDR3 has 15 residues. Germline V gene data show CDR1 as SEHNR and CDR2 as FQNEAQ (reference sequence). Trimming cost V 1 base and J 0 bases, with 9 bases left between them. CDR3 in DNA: TGTGCCAGCAGCTTAGGGGGTACTATGAACACTGAAGCTTTCTTT. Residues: CASSLGGTMNTEAFF.

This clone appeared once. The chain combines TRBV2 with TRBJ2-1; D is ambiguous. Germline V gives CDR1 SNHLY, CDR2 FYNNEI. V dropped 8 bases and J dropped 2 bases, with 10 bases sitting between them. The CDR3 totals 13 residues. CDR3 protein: CASGPRPYNEQFF. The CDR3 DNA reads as TGTGCCAGCGGCCCCCGGCCCTACAATGAGCAGTTCTTC.

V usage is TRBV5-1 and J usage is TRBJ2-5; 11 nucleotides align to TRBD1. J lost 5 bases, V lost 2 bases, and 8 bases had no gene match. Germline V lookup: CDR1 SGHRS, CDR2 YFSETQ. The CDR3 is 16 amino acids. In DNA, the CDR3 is TGCGCCAGCAGCTTACGAGGACAGGGGGCGCGGGAGACCCAGTACTTC. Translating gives CASSLRGQGARETQYF.

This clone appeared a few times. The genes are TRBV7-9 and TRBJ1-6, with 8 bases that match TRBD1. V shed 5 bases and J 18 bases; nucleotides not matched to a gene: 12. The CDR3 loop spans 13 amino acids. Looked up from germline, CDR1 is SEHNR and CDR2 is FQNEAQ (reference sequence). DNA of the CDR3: TGTGCCAGCAGCCCCGGACAGGGAGGCCCTCCCCACTTT. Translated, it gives CASSPGQGGPPHF. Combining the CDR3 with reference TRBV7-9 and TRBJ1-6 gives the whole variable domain DTGVSQNPRHKITKRGQNVTFRCDPISEHNRLYWYRQTLGQGPEFLTYFQNEAQLEKSRLLSDRFSAERPKGSFSTLEIQRTEQGDSAMYLCASSPGQGGPPHFGNGTRLTVT.

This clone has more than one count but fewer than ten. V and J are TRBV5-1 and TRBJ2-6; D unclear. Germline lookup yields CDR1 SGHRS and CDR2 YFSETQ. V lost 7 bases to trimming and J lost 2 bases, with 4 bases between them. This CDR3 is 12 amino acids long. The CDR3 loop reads CASSAGANVLTF. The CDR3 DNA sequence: TGCGCCAGCTCAGCTGGGGCCAACGTCCTGACTTTC. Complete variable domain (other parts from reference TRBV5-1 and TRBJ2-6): KAGVTQTPRYLIKTRGQQVTLSCSPISGHRSVSWYQQTPGQGLQFLFEYFSETQRNKGNFPGRFSGRQFSNSRSEMNVSTLELGDSALYLCASSAGANVLTFGAGSRLTVL.

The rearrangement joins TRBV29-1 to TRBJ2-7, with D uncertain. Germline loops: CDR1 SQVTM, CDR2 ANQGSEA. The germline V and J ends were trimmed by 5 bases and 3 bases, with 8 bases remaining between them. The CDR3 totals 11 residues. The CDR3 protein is CSVTHGYEQYF. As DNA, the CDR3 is TGCAGCGTTACCCACGGCTACGAGCAGTACTTC.

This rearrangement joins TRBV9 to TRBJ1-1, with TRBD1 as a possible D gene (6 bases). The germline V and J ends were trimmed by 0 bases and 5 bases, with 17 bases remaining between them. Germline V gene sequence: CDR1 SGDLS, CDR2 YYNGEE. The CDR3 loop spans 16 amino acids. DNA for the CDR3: TGTGCCAGCAGCGTAGGACAGGTCGGGGTGGGGACTGAAGCTTTCTTT. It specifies CASSVGQVGVGTEAFF.

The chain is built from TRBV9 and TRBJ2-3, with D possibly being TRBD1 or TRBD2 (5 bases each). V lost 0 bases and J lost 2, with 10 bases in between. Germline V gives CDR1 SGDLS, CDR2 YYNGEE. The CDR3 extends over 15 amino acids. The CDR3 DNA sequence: TGTGCCAGCAGCGTAGGGGGGAAGTACACAGATACGCAGTATTTT. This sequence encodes CASSVGGKYTDTQYF.

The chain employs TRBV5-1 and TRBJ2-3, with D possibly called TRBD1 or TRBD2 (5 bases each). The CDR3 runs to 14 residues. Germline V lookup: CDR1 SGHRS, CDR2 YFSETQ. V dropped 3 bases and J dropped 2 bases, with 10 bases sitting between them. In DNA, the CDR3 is TGCGCCAGCAGCTGGGACGGATACACAGATACGCAGTATTTT. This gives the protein CASSWDGYTDTQYF. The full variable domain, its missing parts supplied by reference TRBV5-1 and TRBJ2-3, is KAGVTQTPRYLIKTRGQQVTLSCSPISGHRSVSWYQQTPGQGLQFLFEYFSETQRNKGNFPGRFSGRQFSNSRSEMNVSTLELGDSALYLCASSWDGYTDTQYFGPGTRLTVL.

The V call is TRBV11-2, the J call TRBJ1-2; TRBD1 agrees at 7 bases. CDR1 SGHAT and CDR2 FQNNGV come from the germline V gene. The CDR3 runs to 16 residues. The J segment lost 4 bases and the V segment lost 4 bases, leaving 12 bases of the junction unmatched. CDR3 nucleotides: TGTGCCAGCAGCTCAACGCGAGGGACAGACCCCTATGGCTACACCTTC. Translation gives CASSSTRGTDPYGYTF.

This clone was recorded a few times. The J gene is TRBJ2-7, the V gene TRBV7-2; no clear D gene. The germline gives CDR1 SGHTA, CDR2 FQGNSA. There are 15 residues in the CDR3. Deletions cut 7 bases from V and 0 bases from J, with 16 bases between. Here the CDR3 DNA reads TGTGCCAGCACCTCAGACTGGGATAGCTCCTACGAGCAGTACTTC. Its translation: CASTSDWDSSYEQYF. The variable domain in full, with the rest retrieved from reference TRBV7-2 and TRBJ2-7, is GAGVSQSPSNKVTEKGKDVELRCDPISGHTALYWYRQSLGQGLEFLIYFQGNSAPDKSGLPSDRFSAERTGGSVSTLTIQRTQQEDSAVYLCASTSDWDSSYEQYFGPGTRLTVT.

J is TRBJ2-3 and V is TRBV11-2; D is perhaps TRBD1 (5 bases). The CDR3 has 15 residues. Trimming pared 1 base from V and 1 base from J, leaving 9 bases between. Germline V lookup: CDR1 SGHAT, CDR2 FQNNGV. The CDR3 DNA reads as TGTGCCAGCAGCTTAGTAGGGGCAGGCACAGATACGCAGTATTTT. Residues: CASSLVGAGTDTQYF.

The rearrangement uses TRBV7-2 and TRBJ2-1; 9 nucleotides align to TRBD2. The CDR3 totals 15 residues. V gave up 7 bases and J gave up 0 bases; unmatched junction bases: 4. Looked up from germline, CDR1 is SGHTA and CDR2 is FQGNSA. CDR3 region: CASISSGASYNEQFF. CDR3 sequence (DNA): TGTGCCAGCATCTCTAGCGGGGCCTCCTACAATGAGCAGTTCTTC.

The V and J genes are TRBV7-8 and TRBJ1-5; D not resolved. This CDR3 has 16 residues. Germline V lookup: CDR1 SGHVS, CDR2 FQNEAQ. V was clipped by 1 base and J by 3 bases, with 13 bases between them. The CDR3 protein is CASSLDAVTLNQPQHF. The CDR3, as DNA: TGTGCCAGCAGCTTAGATGCCGTCACCCTCAATCAGCCCCAGCATTTT.

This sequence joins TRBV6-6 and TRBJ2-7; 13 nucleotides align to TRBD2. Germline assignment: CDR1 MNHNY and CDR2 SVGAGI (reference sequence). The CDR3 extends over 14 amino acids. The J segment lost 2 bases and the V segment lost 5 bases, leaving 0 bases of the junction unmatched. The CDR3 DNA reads TGTGCCAGCAGTGGGACTAGCGGGGCCTACGAGCAGTACTTC. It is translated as CASSGTSGAYEQYF.

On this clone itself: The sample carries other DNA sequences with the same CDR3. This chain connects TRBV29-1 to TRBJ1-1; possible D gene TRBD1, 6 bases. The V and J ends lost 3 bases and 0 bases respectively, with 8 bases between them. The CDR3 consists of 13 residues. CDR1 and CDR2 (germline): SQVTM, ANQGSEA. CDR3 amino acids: CSVDRGMNTEAFF. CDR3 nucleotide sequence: TGCAGCGTTGACAGGGGAATGAACACTGAAGCTTTCTTT.

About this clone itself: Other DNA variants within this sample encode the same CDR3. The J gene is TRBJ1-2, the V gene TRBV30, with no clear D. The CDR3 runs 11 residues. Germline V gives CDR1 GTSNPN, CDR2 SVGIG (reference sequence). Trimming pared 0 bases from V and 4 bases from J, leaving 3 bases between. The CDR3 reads CAWSVGYGYTF. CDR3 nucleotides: TGTGCCTGGAGTGTAGGCTATGGCTACACCTTC. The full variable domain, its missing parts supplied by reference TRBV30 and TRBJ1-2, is SQTIHQWPATLVQPVGSPLSLECTVEGTSNPNLYWYRQAAGRGLQLLFYSVGIGQISSEVPQNLSASRPQDRQFILSSKKLLLSDSGFYLCAWSVGYGYTFGSGTRLTVV.

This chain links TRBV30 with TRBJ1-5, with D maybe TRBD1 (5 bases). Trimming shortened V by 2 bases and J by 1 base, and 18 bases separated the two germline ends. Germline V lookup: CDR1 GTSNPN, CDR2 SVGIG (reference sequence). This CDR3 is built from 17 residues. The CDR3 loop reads CAWSLGPQRASNQPQHF. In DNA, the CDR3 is TGTGCCTGGAGTTTGGGACCTCAACGGGCAAGCAATCAGCCCCAGCATTTT. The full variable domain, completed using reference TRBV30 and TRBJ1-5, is SQTIHQWPATLVQPVGSPLSLECTVEGTSNPNLYWYRQAAGRGLQLLFYSVGIGQISSEVPQNLSASRPQDRQFILSSKKLLLSDSGFYLCAWSLGPQRASNQPQHFGDGTRLSIL.

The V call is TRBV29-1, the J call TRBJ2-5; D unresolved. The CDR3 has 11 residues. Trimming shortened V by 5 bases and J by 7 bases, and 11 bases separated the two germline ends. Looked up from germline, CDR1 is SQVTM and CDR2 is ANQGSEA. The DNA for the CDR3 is TGCAGCGTTTTCCCCTGCGGGACCCAGTACTTC. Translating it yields CSVFPCGTQYF.

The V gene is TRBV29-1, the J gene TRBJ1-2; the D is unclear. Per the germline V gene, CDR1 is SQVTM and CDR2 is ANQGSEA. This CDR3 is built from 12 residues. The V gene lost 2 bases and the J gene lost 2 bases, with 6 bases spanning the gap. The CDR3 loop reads CSVEYQNYGYTF. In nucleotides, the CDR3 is TGCAGCGTTGAATACCAGAACTATGGCTACACCTTC.

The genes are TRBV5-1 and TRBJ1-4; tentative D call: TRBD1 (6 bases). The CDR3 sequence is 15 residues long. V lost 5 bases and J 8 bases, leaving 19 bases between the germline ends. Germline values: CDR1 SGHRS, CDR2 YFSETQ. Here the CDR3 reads CASRTQPTGVEKLFF. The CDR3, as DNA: TGCGCCAGCAGGACTCAACCGACAGGCGTCGAAAAACTGTTTTTT.